The source of this T cell receptor (beta chain) is a study of cytomegalovirus exposure and HLA in healthy donors. Turning to the study itself: Earlier sequencing of some 170 million T cells yielded roughly 120 million unique TCR beta sequences.

PCR was performed using 60 Vbeta and 13 Jbeta primers. Authors' analysis steps: In a later analysis, the count reached 80 million or so unique TCR beta chains, with 10 million to 11 million shared. The data were produced by immunoSEQ multiplex PCR, yet TCRdb's version contains in-frame clones alone and is incomplete. That table supplies the V and J calls and clone size; D and trimming were determined from the DNA. Of around 200,000 clones listed, 75% to 90% are singletons. Comment on this clone: Its target is unknown.

V was cut by 2 bases and J by 2 bases, with 9 bases left in between. This CDR3 comprises 14 residues. Germline V CDR1 and CDR2: MDHEN, SYDVKM. General observations from the study: Researchers reported in a later analysis that a missense DCLRE1C variant was tied to TCR beta V- and J-gene trimming.

The source material was PBMCs. The chain combines TRBV28 with TRBJ1-1, with D possibly being TRBD1 (6 bases). The sequence was obtained from a man in his fifties or sixties in good health and CMV-seronegative. CDR3 loop: CASSLGGDNTEAFF. The CDR3 region has the DNA TGTGCCAGCAGTTTAGGGGGCGATAACACTGAAGCTTTCTTT.